The 27 T cell receptor beta chains presented below share a single source sample, sequenced in a study of PD-L1 blockade in urothelial cancer. The method was immunoSEQ multiplex PCR; TCRdb's version includes in-frame clones alone and lacks a portion of them. The sample gives approximately 100,000 clones, about 85% of which show up once; roughly 2.3% is in the top ten. The sample was PBMCs, taken around atezolizumab (anti-PD-L1) treatment. The source of these receptors is a man aged 45 to 65 with urothelial cancer.

The V gene is TRBV5-6, the J gene TRBJ2-7; possibly TRBD1 for D (5 bases). The CDR3 spans 13 residues. Germline V gene lookup returns CDR1 SGHDT and CDR2 YYEEEE. Trimming pared 5 bases from V and 6 bases from J, leaving 15 bases between. CDR3 DNA sequence: TGTGCCAGCAGACGACAGTCGACGGGCGAGCAGTACTTC. The encoded protein is CASRRQSTGEQYF. Looking up the rest from reference TRBV5-6 and TRBJ2-7 gives the full variable domain: DAGVTQSPTHLIKTRGQQVTLRCSPKSGHDTVSWYQQALGQGPQFIFQYYEEEERQRGNFPDRFSGHQFPNYSSELNVNALLLGDSALYLCASRRQSTGEQYFGPGTRLTVT.

This sequence joins TRBV10-2 and TRBJ2-6; D not certain. Germline V gives CDR1 WSHSY, CDR2 SAAADI. Trimming pared 2 bases from V and 5 bases from J, leaving 10 bases between. This CDR3 has 15 residues. CDR3 in amino acids: CASSEGPLRANVLTF. The CDR3, as DNA: TGCGCCAGCAGTGAGGGGCCGCTCAGGGCCAACGTCCTGACTTTC.

This CDR3 reads CASSPGTGMFNYGYTF. CDR3 DNA sequence: TGTGCCAGCTCCCCCGGGACAGGCATGTTTAACTATGGCTACACCTTC. The gene calls are TRBV18 and TRBJ1-2; 8 bases are a match to TRBD1. The CDR3 is made up of 16 amino acids. Germline V gene lookup returns CDR1 KGHSH and CDR2 LQKENI. With 6 bases clipped from V and 1 base from J, the junction kept 10 bases outside the gene matches.

CDR3 region: CASQQLAGDTYEQYF. The CDR3 region has the DNA TGTGCCAGTCAGCAACTAGCGGGAGATACCTACGAGCAGTACTTC. The chain recombines TRBV19 with TRBJ2-7, with 11 bases identical to TRBD2. The V gene's germline CDR1 is LNHDA and CDR2 SQIVND (reference sequence). The V and J ends lost 8 bases and 2 bases, in that order; junction bases with no gene match: 8. CDR3 length: 15 amino acids. Full variable domain (rest looked up from reference TRBV19 and TRBJ2-7): DGGITQSPKYLFRKEGQNVTLSCEQNLNHDAMYWYRQDPGQGLRLIYYSQIVNDFQKGDIAEGYSVSREKKESFPLTVTSAQKNPTAFYLCASQQLAGDTYEQYFGPGTRLTVT.

The chain employs TRBV4-1 and TRBJ2-7; 11 bases fit TRBD2. V gave up 1 base and J gave up 4 bases; unmatched junction bases: 9. CDR1 MGHRA and CDR2 YSYEKL come from the germline V gene. This CDR3 has 17 amino acids. The CDR3: CASSQVATSGNGYEQYF. CDR3 in DNA: TGCGCCAGCAGCCAAGTCGCGACTAGCGGGAACGGTTACGAGCAGTACTTC.

The chain is built from TRBV27 and TRBJ2-3; maybe TRBD1 (5 bases). The CDR3 has 14 residues. With 9 bases removed from V and 4 bases from J, the gap between germline ends came to 17 bases. CDR1 and CDR2 (germline): MNHEY, SMNVEV (reference sequence). In DNA, the CDR3 is TGTGCCAGTCGAACAGGCGGCTTTCCAGATACGCAGTATTTT. It codes for CASRTGGFPDTQYF.

The rearrangement uses TRBV9 and TRBJ2-5; 8 bases line up with TRBD1. The ends lost 4 bases at V and 2 bases at J; junction bases unmatched: 4. Per germline, CDR1 SGDLS and CDR2 YYNGEE. CDR3 length: 14 residues. The CDR3 spells CASSFGQGQETQYF. The CDR3 DNA is TGTGCCAGCAGCTTTGGACAGGGACAAGAGACCCAGTACTTC.

The sample holds one count of this clone. The chain combines TRBV2 with TRBJ2-3; TRBD1 might be the D (5 bases). CDR3 length: 13 residues. V lost 10 bases, J lost 2 bases, and 13 bases lay in between. CDR1 and CDR2 (germline): SNHLY, FYNNEI. The CDR3 sequence: CATQRQTTDTQYF. DNA of the CDR3: TGTGCCACACAGAGACAGACCACAGATACGCAGTATTTT.

V is TRBV7-8 and J is TRBJ1-2; no clear D. This CDR3 is built from 13 residues. V was trimmed by 5 bases and J by 0 bases, leaving 7 bases between them. CDR1 and CDR2 (germline): SGHVS, FQNEAQ. In DNA, the CDR3 is TGTGCCAGCAGCCTTACTACTAACTATGGCTACACCTTC. This sequence encodes CASSLTTNYGYTF.

V is TRBV19 and J is TRBJ1-3, with D perhaps TRBD1 (5 bases). CDR1 is LNHDA and CDR2 is SQIVND in the germline V gene (reference sequence). Trimming took off 3 bases at V and 3 bases at J, with 9 bases between the two ends. The CDR3 extends over 14 amino acids. CDR3 sequence (DNA): TGTGCCAGTAGTATCCAGGGAGGTGGAAACACCATATATTTT. Its translation is CASSIQGGGNTIYF. Based on the CDR3 plus reference TRBV19 and TRBJ1-3, the full variable domain is DGGITQSPKYLFRKEGQNVTLSCEQNLNHDAMYWYRQDPGQGLRLIYYSQIVNDFQKGDIAEGYSVSREKKESFPLTVTSAQKNPTAFYLCASSIQGGGNTIYFGEGSWLTVV.

The V gene is TRBV27, the J gene TRBJ1-2; 12 bases agree with TRBD1. Trimming cost V 5 bases and J 1 base; bases outside gene matches: 11. The CDR3 is 18 residues long. Germline V gene data show CDR1 as MNHEY and CDR2 as SMNVEV (reference sequence). DNA for the CDR3: TGTGCCAGCAGTCCTTTATGGGACAGGGGGCCCCTTAACTATGGCTACACCTTC. Its protein product is CASSPLWDRGPLNYGYTF.

As concerns this clone: This sample also contains other DNA sequences that code for the same CDR3. This chain uses TRBV5-1 with TRBJ2-1, with D possibly being TRBD2 (7 bases). From germline, CDR1 is SGHRS and CDR2 YFSETQ. V was clipped by 0 bases and J by 2 bases, with 12 bases between them. This CDR3 is 16 amino acids long. CDR3 bases: TGCGCCAGCAGCTTGGGGGGGCTAGCGGCCTACAATGAGCAGTTCTTC. Translated: CASSLGGLAAYNEQFF. The full variable domain, its missing parts supplied by reference TRBV5-1 and TRBJ2-1, is KAGVTQTPRYLIKTRGQQVTLSCSPISGHRSVSWYQQTPGQGLQFLFEYFSETQRNKGNFPGRFSGRQFSNSRSEMNVSTLELGDSALYLCASSLGGLAAYNEQFFGPGTRLTVL.

V usage is TRBV7-3 and J usage is TRBJ2-6; TRBD2 matches at 12 bases. J was trimmed by 4 bases and V by 2 bases; bases with no gene match: 6. The CDR3 spans 18 residues. Germline CDR1 and CDR2: SGHTA and FQGTGA. The CDR3 bases are TGTGCCAGCAGCTTAGGACTAGCGGGGAGTTCAGGGGCCAACGTCCTGACTTTC. Translating it yields CASSLGLAGSSGANVLTF.

This chain uses TRBV21-1 with TRBJ2-3; the table's D call of TRBD2 was not tested on the DNA. TRBV21-1 is marked as a pseudogene. CDR3 length: 20 residues. The CDR3: CASSKVAGRGLAGPTDTQYF. The CDR3 coding sequence is TGTGCCAGCAGCAAAGTGGCAGGGAGGGGACTAGCGGGACCTACAGATACGCAGTATTTT.

The chain recombines TRBV6-1 with TRBJ2-1; possible D gene TRBD1, 6 bases. CDR1 and CDR2 from the germline V gene are MNHNS and SASEGT. The CDR3 is 14 residues long. Deletions cut 4 bases from V and 2 bases from J, with 9 bases between. CDR3 in DNA: TGTGCCAGCAGTGGCCACAGGGCCTACAATGAGCAGTTCTTC. Translation: CASSGHRAYNEQFF.

The V gene is TRBV19, the J gene TRBJ2-7; no clear D gene. This CDR3 is built from 13 residues. CDR1 is LNHDA and CDR2 is SQIVND in the germline V gene (reference sequence). V shed 5 bases and J shed 2 bases, with 10 bases lying between them. The CDR3, as DNA: TGTGCCAGTAGTTACCAGCTAGCCTACGAGCAGTACTTC. It is translated as CASSYQLAYEQYF.

J is TRBJ2-6 and V is TRBV18; no firm D call. Germline CDR1 and CDR2: KGHSH and LQKENI. V lost 0 bases and J lost 0, with 3 bases in between. The CDR3 consists of 15 residues. CDR3 amino acids: CASSPPSSGANVLTF. The CDR3 region has the DNA TGTGCCAGCTCACCACCTAGCTCTGGGGCCAACGTCCTGACTTTC.

This chain joins TRBV9 and TRBJ2-7, with 10 bases fitting TRBD1. J lost 5 bases, V lost 3 bases, and 5 bases had no gene match. The CDR3 consists of 14 residues. Germline lookup yields CDR1 SGDLS and CDR2 YYNGEE. CDR3 sequence reads: CASSDGTGVDEQYF. The CDR3 coding sequence is TGTGCCAGCAGCGATGGGACAGGGGTGGACGAGCAGTACTTC.

This rearrangement joins TRBV28 to TRBJ1-5; 7 bases agree with TRBD1. V shed 6 bases and J 3 bases; nucleotides not matched to a gene: 14. In germline, CDR1 is MDHEN, CDR2 SYDVKM. This CDR3 has 17 amino acids. The CDR3 nucleotides are TGTGCCAGCAGACGACCTTCGGGGACAGCAGACAATCAGCCCCAGCATTTT. It specifies CASRRPSGTADNQPQHF.

The chain employs TRBV9 and TRBJ2-5, with 8 bases aligning to TRBD1. J lost 5 bases, V lost 3 bases, and 6 bases had no gene match. This CDR3 is built from 14 residues. Germline lookup yields CDR1 SGDLS and CDR2 YYNGEE. The DNA for the CDR3 is TGTGCCAGCAGCGGGGCAGGGGGCGATGAGACCCAGTACTTC. It yields the protein CASSGAGGDETQYF.

This chain joins TRBV11-2 and TRBJ1-1, with D tentatively TRBD1 (5 bases). There are 15 residues in the CDR3. V lost 5 bases and J lost 4, with 17 bases in between. CDR1 and CDR2 from the germline V gene are SGHAT and FQNNGV. The CDR3 sequence: CASSLREGRTTEAFF. The DNA of the CDR3 is TGTGCCAGCAGCCTCCGGGAGGGGCGGACCACTGAAGCTTTCTTT.

J is TRBJ2-2 and V is TRBV6-5; 7 bases align to TRBD1. Germline V gives CDR1 MNHEY, CDR2 SVGAGI. This CDR3 region has 14 residues. Trimming removed 4 bases from V and 7 bases from J; junction bases left unmatched: 6. The CDR3 reads CASSFGQAGGELFF. Here the CDR3 DNA reads TGTGCCAGCAGTTTTGGACAGGCGGGCGGGGAGCTGTTTTTT.

The chain recombines TRBV7-2 with TRBJ1-4; 8 bases line up with TRBD1. Germline CDR1 is SGHTA and CDR2 is FQGNSA. The CDR3 length is 17 residues. The ends lost 1 base at V and 0 bases at J; junction bases unmatched: 4. For the CDR3, the DNA is TGTGCCAGCAGCTTAGGACAGGGGCCCGCAACTAATGAAAAACTGTTTTTT. Protein sequence: CASSLGQGPATNEKLFF.

The chain combines TRBV18 with TRBJ2-7, with D possibly TRBD2 on 5 matching bases. The CDR3 is made up of 13 amino acids. V dropped 2 bases and J dropped 5 bases, with 10 bases sitting between them. CDR1 is KGHSH, CDR2 LQKENI, per germline. The CDR3 spells CASSPGQTNEQYF. CDR3 nucleotides: TGTGCCAGCTCACCAGGGCAGACTAACGAGCAGTACTTC.

The rearrangement uses TRBV14 and TRBJ1-2; 9 nucleotides agree with TRBD1. J gave up 3 bases and V 1 base, and 0 bases lay outside the gene matches. The CDR3 is made up of 14 amino acids. Germline lookup yields CDR1 SGHDN and CDR2 FVKESK. The CDR3 DNA reads TGTGCCAGCAGCCAAGGACAGGGGGACTATGGCTACACCTTC. The encoded protein is CASSQGQGDYGYTF.

This chain links TRBV19 with TRBJ1-2; 7 bases match TRBD1. The CDR3 has 13 amino acids. Germline CDR1 is LNHDA and CDR2 is SQIVND (reference sequence). Germline trimming cut 4 bases from V and 7 bases from J; bases unmatched to any gene: 6. The CDR3 loop reads CASSKGGQVGYTF. The CDR3 region has the DNA TGTGCCAGTAGTAAAGGGGGCCAAGTTGGCTACACCTTC.

The genes are TRBV5-1 and TRBJ2-7, with D possibly TRBD1 on 5 matching bases. Trimming took 2 bases from V and 3 from J, leaving 15 bases between them. The CDR3 runs to 15 residues. The germline V gene encodes CDR1 SGHRS and CDR2 YFSETQ. The chain's CDR3 is CASSFGEGQFYEQYF. CDR3 in DNA: TGCGCCAGCAGCTTTGGAGAAGGACAATTCTACGAGCAGTACTTC.